These 12 T cell receptor beta chains share one sample of origin, sequenced in a study of blood T cell repertoires in COVID-19. The assay was immunoSEQ multiplex PCR, and TCRdb's table has in-frame clones only and misses some. Here the sample spans about 220,000 clones, about 90% being singletons. The sequenced sample was peripheral blood. These receptors originate from a man aged 40-49 years with active or convalescent COVID-19.

This chain connects TRBV9 to TRBJ1-2, with 7 bases aligning to TRBD1. The CDR3 extends over 14 amino acids. CDR1 SGDLS and CDR2 YYNGEE come from the germline V gene. Trimming at V came to 5 bases and at J to 2 bases, leaving 6 bases not matched to a gene. The CDR3 DNA reads as TGTGCCAGCAGTCGGGACAGTCCGAACTATGGCTACACCTTC. The encoded protein is CASSRDSPNYGYTF.

The chain carries TRBV7-8 and TRBJ2-4, with a possible D match to TRBD1 (5 bases). The V gene lost 5 bases and the J gene lost 0 bases, with 11 bases spanning the gap. The CDR3 is 15 amino acids. Per the germline V gene, CDR1 is SGHVS and CDR2 is FQNEAQ. The CDR3 region has the DNA TGTGCCAGCAGCCCGTTAGGGGTAGCCAAAAACATTCAGTACTTC. As protein: CASSPLGVAKNIQYF.

This clone was counted a single time. V and J are TRBV27 and TRBJ1-2, with D perhaps matching TRBD1 (5 bases). This CDR3 region has 15 residues. Between the trimmed V and J ends, which lost 0 bases and 4 bases, there was a span of 12 bases. CDR1 MNHEY and CDR2 SMNVEV come from the germline V gene (reference sequence). The CDR3 loop reads CASSLSAGFGYGYTF. CDR3 sequence (DNA): TGTGCCAGCAGTTTATCTGCAGGGTTCGGCTATGGCTACACCTTC.

This rearrangement joins TRBV5-1 to TRBJ2-7, with 7 bases identical to TRBD2. The CDR3 totals 14 residues. The germline V gene encodes CDR1 SGHRS and CDR2 YFSETQ. V shed 3 bases, J shed 2 bases, and the junction held 5 bases outside the gene matches. The CDR3 spells CASSWGGLAYEQYF. In DNA form, the CDR3 reads TGCGCCAGCAGCTGGGGGGGTTTGGCCTACGAGCAGTACTTC.

The gene calls are TRBV13 and TRBJ2-7, with 7 nucleotides matching TRBD2. The length of the CDR3 is 12 residues. V was pared by 9 bases and J by 6 bases, with 8 bases of the junction left unmatched. Germline V gene sequence: CDR1 PRHDT, CDR2 FYEKMQ (reference sequence). The CDR3 reads CASGLDPSEQYF. The DNA of the CDR3 is TGTGCCAGTGGACTAGATCCCAGCGAGCAGTACTTC.

The chain combines TRBV6-1 with TRBJ1-2; D is undetermined. CDR3 length equals 13 residues. Germline CDR1 MNHNS, CDR2 SASEGT. V lost 2 bases and J lost 1, with 5 bases in between. The CDR3 loop is CASSETVNYGYTF. CDR3 in DNA: TGTGCCAGCAGTGAAACAGTTAACTATGGCTACACCTTC.

The rearrangement uses TRBV6-4 and TRBJ2-2, with 9 bases lining up with TRBD1. The ends lost 6 bases at V and 2 bases at J; junction bases unmatched: 7. This CDR3 has 16 residues. In germline, CDR1 is MRHNA, CDR2 SNTAGT. CDR3 DNA: TGTGCCAGCAGCCCCACCACAGGGGGCAACACCGGGGAGCTGTTTTTT. Its translation is CASSPTTGGNTGELFF.

This chain joins TRBV7-9 and TRBJ2-7; the D is unclear. The germline V and J ends were trimmed by 2 bases and 1 base, with 9 bases remaining between them. This CDR3 is built from 14 residues. Germline-derived CDR1 and CDR2 are SEHNR and FQNEAQ (reference sequence). CDR3 amino acids: CASSLNQDSYEQYF. In nucleotides, the CDR3 is TGTGCCAGCAGCTTAAATCAGGATTCCTACGAGCAGTACTTC.

The rearrangement uses TRBV10-1 and TRBJ1-2; 7 bases line up with TRBD1. The germline CDR1 and CDR2 sequences are WNHNN and SYGVQD (reference sequence). This CDR3 is built from 13 residues. Trimming took 5 bases from V and 8 from J; bases not matched to a gene: 8. CDR3 residues: CASSHTGEGGYTF. The CDR3 DNA follows: TGCGCCAGCAGTCATACAGGGGAAGGCGGCTACACCTTC.

This chain uses TRBV19 with TRBJ1-2; 8 positions match TRBD1. The CDR3 has 15 amino acids. Germline loops: CDR1 LNHDA, CDR2 SQIVND (reference sequence). The V and J ends lost 3 bases and 6 bases, in that order; junction bases with no gene match: 9. CDR3 protein: CASSIRRTGYNGYTF. DNA of the CDR3: TGTGCCAGTAGTATCCGCCGGACAGGGTATAATGGCTACACCTTC. Supplemented by reference TRBV19 and TRBJ1-2, the full variable domain reads DGGITQSPKYLFRKEGQNVTLSCEQNLNHDAMYWYRQDPGQGLRLIYYSQIVNDFQKGDIAEGYSVSREKKESFPLTVTSAQKNPTAFYLCASSIRRTGYNGYTFGSGTRLTVV.

This chain connects TRBV3-1 (or the pseudogene TRBV3-2) to TRBJ2-3; unclear D gene. In germline, CDR1 is LGHDT, CDR2 YNNKEL (reference sequence). The CDR3 consists of 17 residues. The V end lost 4 bases, the J end lost 0 bases, and 17 bases lay between the germline ends. The CDR3 is CASSPRLARRSTDTQYF. The CDR3 bases are TGTGCCAGCAGCCCAAGACTGGCCCGGCGCAGCACAGATACGCAGTATTTT.

This clone was counted only a few times. The CDR3 coding sequence is TGTGCCAGCAGCGCCCACTCCCCCGGTACTGGAAACACCATATATTTT. Translation: CASSAHSPGTGNTIYF. The V and J genes are TRBV9 and TRBJ1-3; the D is unclear. Germline V lookup: CDR1 SGDLS, CDR2 YYNGEE. The ends were cut back, 3 bases at V and 2 bases at J, with 15 bases in the middle. The CDR3 totals 16 residues.